The 13 T cell receptor beta chains below were found in one sample sequenced in a study of identical twins. TCRdb processed the 5' RACE reads anew with MiXCR; each CDR3 protein has one entry. This sample yields more than 350,000 distinct CDR3 sequences, of which 9% to 10% are seen a single time; about 9.1% belongs to the top ten. The sequenced material came from naive T cells sorted from blood. The source of these receptors is a woman aged 45-59 years in good health.

V is TRBV3-1 and J is TRBJ2-1; 10 bases map to TRBD2. The CDR3 consists of 15 residues. After removal of 7 bases from V and 2 bases from J, the junction contained 5 bases not matched to a gene. Germline loops: CDR1 LGHDT, CDR2 YNNKEL (reference sequence). The CDR3 coding sequence is TGTGCCAGCACCTACGGACTAGCGGCCTACAATGAGCAGTTCTTC. This sequence encodes CASTYGLAAYNEQFF.

In this sample, this clonotype turned up a few times. V usage is TRBV20-1 and J usage is TRBJ1-1; D is uncertain. Germline CDR1 is DFQATT and CDR2 is SNEGSKA (reference sequence). Between the trimmed V and J ends, which lost 0 bases and 4 bases, there was a span of 9 bases. CDR3 length equals 13 residues. This CDR3 reads CSARDARATEAFF. The CDR3 DNA follows: TGCAGTGCTAGAGACGCGAGAGCCACTGAAGCTTTCTTT.

The genes are TRBV7-6 and TRBJ2-1; the D is unclear. The CDR3 has 13 residues. CDR1 and CDR2 from the germline V gene are SGHVS and FNYEAQ. V was trimmed by 5 bases and J by 5 bases, leaving 10 bases between them. The CDR3 DNA follows: TGTGCCAGCAGCACCAAGCTCAACAATGAGCAGTTCTTC. Protein sequence: CASSTKLNNEQFF.

J is TRBJ2-1 and V is TRBV5-4; D uncertain. V lost 0 bases and J 8 bases, leaving 3 bases between the germline ends. Per germline, CDR1 SGHNT and CDR2 YYREEE (reference sequence). The CDR3 has 11 residues. The DNA of the CDR3 is TGTGCCAGCAGCTTGGCGTATGAGCAGTTCTTC. It specifies CASSLAYEQFF.

The chain is built from TRBV5-1 and TRBJ2-1; 9 nucleotides align to TRBD2. V lost 4 bases, J lost 7 bases, and 12 bases stayed unmatched. The germline CDR1 and CDR2 sequences are SGHRS and YFSETQ. The CDR3 consists of 16 residues. The CDR3 DNA sequence: TGCGCCAGCAGCCTCCTGACTAGCGGAGTAGGAAATGAGCAGTTCTTC. The encoded protein is CASSLLTSGVGNEQFF.

This clonotype was observed many times. The gene calls are TRBV12-3 or TRBV12-4 and TRBJ1-1; 7 positions agree with TRBD1. The CDR3 has 13 amino acids. J lost 10 bases, V lost 5 bases, and 10 bases had no gene match. The CDR3 loop reads CASSLGQAMGAFF. The CDR3 bases are TGTGCCAGCAGTCTTGGACAGGCGATGGGAGCTTTCTTT.

The chain employs TRBV27 and TRBJ1-1, with TRBD1 identical over 7 bases. From germline, CDR1 is MNHEY and CDR2 SMNVEV (reference sequence). The CDR3 length is 13 residues. Unmatched junction bases numbered 6, after V lost 8 bases and J lost 3 bases. The CDR3 DNA follows: TGTGCCAGCCTGTCCAGGGGGGACACTGAAGCTTTCTTT. It codes for CASLSRGDTEAFF.

At least ten counts were recorded for this clonotype. The chain links TRBV6-5 to TRBJ1-2, with TRBD1 identical over 7 bases. The CDR3 runs to 13 residues. The germline V gene has CDR1 MNHEY and CDR2 SVGAGI. The junction had 8 bases not matched to a gene; V was cut back by 6 bases and J by 7 bases. The CDR3 DNA follows: TGTGCCAGCAGCCTTGACAGGGATGCTGGCTACACCTTC. Amino acids: CASSLDRDAGYTF.

The chain uses TRBV2 and TRBJ2-7; no clear D. The CDR3 extends over 11 amino acids. Trimming took off 5 bases at V and 10 bases at J, with 12 bases between the two ends. Germline V gene data show CDR1 as SNHLY and CDR2 as FYNNEI. CDR3 nucleotides: TGTGCCAGCAGTTCTAACCAGCGTCAGTACTTC. Translated, it gives CASSSNQRQYF.

V and J are TRBV20-1 and TRBJ1-1; no definite D call. The germline V gene encodes CDR1 DFQATT and CDR2 SNEGSKA (reference sequence). The CDR3 totals 14 residues. Trimming took off 6 bases at V and 0 bases at J, with 14 bases between the two ends. The CDR3 reads CSAPVEIMNTEAFF. As DNA, the CDR3 is TGCAGTGCCCCCGTGGAGATCATGAACACTGAAGCTTTCTTT.

The chain uses TRBV30 and TRBJ1-1; TRBD1 might be the D (5 bases). CDR3 length: 12 amino acids. Germline-derived CDR1 and CDR2 are GTSNPN and SVGIG (reference sequence). V was trimmed by 3 bases and J by 11 bases, leaving 16 bases between them. CDR3 sequence: CAWRSTVRGAFF. The CDR3 DNA reads TGTGCCTGGAGATCGACAGTCAGAGGGGCTTTCTTT.

The chain is built from TRBV28 and TRBJ2-1; 14 bases match TRBD2. With 5 bases clipped from V and 0 bases from J, the junction kept 6 bases outside the gene matches. CDR1 is MDHEN, CDR2 SYDVKM, per germline. The CDR3 has 18 amino acids. Here the CDR3 reads CASSPRLAGGSSYNEQFF. CDR3 coding DNA: TGTGCCAGCAGTCCGAGACTAGCGGGAGGGAGCTCCTACAATGAGCAGTTCTTC.

The J gene is TRBJ2-1, the V gene TRBV20-1, with 8 bases that match TRBD2. Germline V gene sequence: CDR1 DFQATT, CDR2 SNEGSKA (reference sequence). J gave up 9 bases and V 6 bases, and 16 bases lay outside the gene matches. CDR3 length equals 15 residues. The CDR3 DNA reads as TGCAGTGCCCAACCCGTGGCGGGAGGTTGGGGTGAGCAGTTCTTC. Translating gives CSAQPVAGGWGEQFF.